This TCR beta chain emerged from a study of blood T cells in healthy people across ages. A second PCR of 7 to 11 cycles used a sample-barcoded 5' primer and a J-beta primer mix. TCRdb processed the 5' RACE reads anew with MiXCR; each CDR3 protein has one entry. The repertoire holds approximately 800,000 distinct CDR3 sequences, with around 24% as singletons. This clonotype has more than one count but fewer than ten. Every donor gave approximately 10 milliliters of peripheral blood. The same data also contributed to another study, on T cells of mothers and their children. That source notes: Donors were three healthy Caucasian mothers and their six children.

Sequencing was performed on blood. The source of this sequence is a boy aged 10-17 years in good health.

The CDR3 region has the DNA TGTGCCAGTAGTTCGGAGGGGACAGAGCAGAATTCACCCCTCCACTTT. Its protein is CASSSEGTEQNSPLHF. The chain employs TRBV19 and TRBJ1-6, with 7 bases identical to TRBD1. With V trimmed by 5 bases and J by 7 bases, 11 bases remained unmatched. The CDR3 is 16 amino acids. Germline V lookup: CDR1 LNHDA, CDR2 SQIVND (reference sequence).